These 27 T cell receptor beta chains came from one sample sequenced in a study of spatial heterogeneity in lung cancer. As for time point: blood at routine non-recurrence follow-up after resection. TCRdb used MiXCR to reprocess the 5' RACE reads, holding one entry per CDR3 protein. The sample has roughly 29,000 distinct CDR3 sequences, over 5% seen once. Sequenced material: PBMCs, taken at follow-up. All receptors come from a female donor with early-stage non-small cell lung cancer.

This clonotype was detected a few times. The chain links TRBV7-2 to TRBJ2-2; no firm D call. The CDR3 has 13 amino acids. V lost 1 base, J lost 4 bases, and 4 bases lay in between. Germline assignment: CDR1 SGHTA and CDR2 FQGNSA. CDR3 sequence (DNA): TGTGCCAGCAGCTTAGGGGGCACCGGGGAGCTGTTTTTT. Translated: CASSLGGTGELFF.

This clonotype occurred many times. The rearrangement links TRBV20-1 to TRBJ2-1, with D hard to call. This CDR3 is 15 amino acids long. From germline, CDR1 is DFQATT and CDR2 SNEGSKA (reference sequence). With 5 bases removed from V and 2 bases from J, the gap between germline ends came to 16 bases. The CDR3 DNA follows: TGCAGTGCTCCCCAGTCGGCGCGAACCTACAATGAGCAGTTCTTC. Its protein product is CSAPQSARTYNEQFF.

This clonotype was recorded many times. This chain connects TRBV4-3 to TRBJ2-5, with 8 bases fitting TRBD2. Germline V gives CDR1 LGHNA, CDR2 YSLEER. The CDR3 runs 16 residues. V was pared by 0 bases and J by 5 bases, with 8 bases of the junction left unmatched. For the CDR3, the DNA is TGCGCCAGCAGCCAAGACTACGGGGGGGCCGGGGAGACCCAGTACTTC. It encodes CASSQDYGGAGETQYF.

The V and J genes are TRBV12-3 or TRBV12-4 and TRBJ2-3; 7 bases are a match to TRBD1. This CDR3 is 14 amino acids long. With V trimmed by 6 bases and J by 0 bases, 3 bases remained unmatched. The CDR3 DNA reads as TGTGCCAGCAGCGAGGGGGCGAGCACAGATACGCAGTATTTT. It encodes CASSEGASTDTQYF.

This clonotype showed up many times. This sequence joins TRBV11-2 and TRBJ2-2; 8 bases match TRBD2. J lost 0 bases, V lost 5 bases, and 11 bases had no gene match. CDR1 SGHAT and CDR2 FQNNGV come from the germline V gene. This CDR3 spans 18 amino acids. CDR3 in DNA: TGTGCCAGCAGCCCCGGACTAGCTACGGGGTCGAACACCGGGGAGCTGTTTTTT. Residues: CASSPGLATGSNTGELFF.

This clonotype appeared many times. The rearrangement uses TRBV29-1 and TRBJ2-7; 11 bases are shared with TRBD1. Trimming cost V 0 bases and J 5 bases; bases outside gene matches: 6. The CDR3 spans 15 residues. Per the germline V gene, CDR1 is SQVTM and CDR2 is ANQGSEA. The CDR3 reads CSVEDTGQGGNEQYF. The DNA of the CDR3 is TGCAGCGTTGAAGACACGGGACAGGGGGGCAACGAGCAGTACTTC.

This clonotype was detected ten times or more. V usage is TRBV14 and J usage is TRBJ2-1; TRBD2 aligns across 10 bases. The CDR3 extends over 14 amino acids. With V trimmed by 4 bases and J by 10 bases, 7 bases remained unmatched. Germline assignment: CDR1 SGHDN and CDR2 FVKESK. The CDR3: CASSPFNSGREQFF. CDR3 DNA sequence: TGTGCCAGCAGCCCCTTTAATAGCGGGAGGGAGCAGTTCTTC.

In this sample, this clonotype turned up many times. The DNA of the CDR3 is TGCAGCGTTCGAATCAGCCAAGAGACCCAGTACTTC. This gives the protein CSVRISQETQYF. The chain couples TRBV29-1 to TRBJ2-5; no reliable D call. This CDR3 is 12 amino acids long. From germline, CDR1 is SQVTM and CDR2 ANQGSEA. The germline V and J ends were trimmed by 5 bases and 1 base, with 8 bases remaining between them.

Ten or more counts support this clonotype. The chain joins TRBV12-3 or TRBV12-4 to TRBJ2-2; 12 nucleotides line up with TRBD2. The CDR3 consists of 17 residues. V shed 6 bases, J shed 2 bases, and the junction held 7 bases outside the gene matches. This CDR3 is CASSKLAGGLNTGELFF. As DNA, the CDR3 is TGTGCCAGCAGCAAACTAGCGGGAGGCCTAAACACCGGGGAGCTGTTTTTT.

This clonotype has at least ten counts. In DNA, the CDR3 is TGTGCCAGCAGCCCCCGAGGGGCCGGGGAGCTGTTTTTT. Translating it yields CASSPRGAGELFF. J is TRBJ2-2 and V is TRBV7-2, with D perhaps given as TRBD1 or TRBD2 (5 bases each). The V gene's germline CDR1 is SGHTA and CDR2 FQGNSA. The CDR3 loop spans 13 amino acids. Trimming cost V 5 bases and J 6 bases, with 10 bases left between them.

This clonotype was counted at least ten times. The rearrangement links TRBV2 to TRBJ2-3; TRBD1 agrees at 7 bases. V was pared by 10 bases and J by 2 bases, with 9 bases of the junction left unmatched. Germline V gives CDR1 SNHLY, CDR2 FYNNEI. The CDR3 runs 14 residues. This CDR3 reads CAIRQGMNTDTQYF. The CDR3 DNA reads TGTGCCATCCGACAGGGAATGAACACAGATACGCAGTATTTT.

This clonotype was observed many times. The CDR3 DNA reads as TGCGCCAGCAGCTTGGAGACTAGCGGAGCCCTCTACGAGCAGTACTTC. Residues: CASSLETSGALYEQYF. The chain recombines TRBV5-1 with TRBJ2-7; 9 bases match TRBD2. The CDR3 sequence is 16 residues long. Trimming took 0 bases from V and 3 from J; bases not matched to a gene: 7. Germline loops: CDR1 SGHRS, CDR2 YFSETQ.

There are many counts of this clonotype. The chain is built from TRBV6-6 and TRBJ2-2; 10 nucleotides align to TRBD1. The V gene end was trimmed by 8 bases and the J gene end by 6 bases; junction bases not matched to a gene: 6. Germline CDR1 and CDR2: MNHNY and SVGAGI (reference sequence). The CDR3 has 14 residues. The CDR3 region is CASGRGQGPGELFF. Written as DNA, the CDR3 is TGTGCCAGCGGGCGGGGACAGGGGCCCGGGGAGCTGTTTTTT.

This clonotype was seen ten or more times. This chain uses TRBV28 with TRBJ2-7; tentatively, D is TRBD1 or TRBD2 (5 bases each). Germline V gene lookup returns CDR1 MDHEN and CDR2 SYDVKM. The V end lost 7 bases, the J end lost 4 bases, and 23 bases lay between the germline ends. The CDR3 contains 16 residues. The CDR3 coding sequence is TGTGCCAGCACGAGAGCCGGGACGGCGACCGGTTACGAGCAGTACTTC. It codes for CASTRAGTATGYEQYF.

This clonotype has a count of ten or more. The J gene is TRBJ2-3, the V gene TRBV7-2; 8 bases map to TRBD2. The germline CDR1 and CDR2 sequences are SGHTA and FQGNSA. The CDR3 totals 14 residues. J was trimmed by 11 bases and V by 3 bases; bases with no gene match: 10. The CDR3 sequence is CASSFRQRGMEQYF. The DNA of the CDR3 is TGTGCCAGCAGCTTCCGGCAGCGGGGGATGGAGCAGTATTTT.

This clonotype was detected only a few times. V and J are TRBV3-1 and TRBJ2-3; D unresolved. The V gene lost 2 bases and the J gene lost 6 bases, with 9 bases spanning the gap. Germline-derived CDR1 and CDR2 are LGHDT and YNNKEL (reference sequence). The CDR3 covers 13 residues. The DNA for the CDR3 is TGTGCCAGCAGCCAAAGCCCACGGGATACGCAGTATTTT. It specifies CASSQSPRDTQYF.

This clonotype was found many times. This chain connects TRBV20-1 to TRBJ2-7; D is possibly TRBD2 (5 bases). With 5 bases removed from V and 2 bases from J, the gap between germline ends came to 13 bases. Germline assignment: CDR1 DFQATT and CDR2 SNEGSKA (reference sequence). The CDR3 has 13 residues. In nucleotides, the CDR3 is TGCAGTGCTGAGGGCCTTTCCACCTACGAGCAGTACTTC. Protein product: CSAEGLSTYEQYF.

The chain recombines TRBV7-7 with TRBJ2-5, with D perhaps TRBD2 (6 bases). Trimming pared 5 bases from V and 2 bases from J, leaving 15 bases between. CDR3 size: 15 residues. Germline CDR1 SSHAT, CDR2 FNYEAQ (reference sequence). This CDR3 reads CASSKVGGDQETQYF. The CDR3 nucleotides are TGTGCCAGCAGCAAGGTCGGGGGAGATCAAGAGACCCAGTACTTC.

This clonotype was found a few times. The J gene is TRBJ2-1, the V gene TRBV19, with 8 bases identical to TRBD2. V was clipped by 3 bases and J by 2 bases; unmatched bases: 6. Germline-derived CDR1 and CDR2 are LNHDA and SQIVND (reference sequence). This CDR3 has 16 amino acids. CDR3 DNA: TGTGCCAGTAGTATGAAAGCGGGAGTCGCCTACAATGAGCAGTTCTTC. Protein product: CASSMKAGVAYNEQFF.

This clonotype was observed at least ten times. CDR3 sequence (DNA): TGCAGTGCTCTTCACAATGAGCAGTTCTTC. Its protein product is CSALHNEQFF. The gene calls are TRBV20-1 and TRBJ2-1; D not resolved. The V gene's germline CDR1 is DFQATT and CDR2 SNEGSKA (reference sequence). This CDR3 has 10 residues. The V gene lost 5 bases and the J gene lost 5 bases, with 4 bases spanning the gap.

This clonotype appeared many times. The V call is TRBV28, the J call TRBJ2-6, with D possibly matching TRBD2 (5 bases). V gave up 4 bases and J gave up 2 bases, with 12 bases separating them. CDR1 MDHEN and CDR2 SYDVKM come from the germline V gene. This CDR3 region has 16 residues. The CDR3 region is CASSSSGGPGANVLTF. As DNA, the CDR3 is TGTGCCAGCAGTTCGTCAGGAGGCCCTGGGGCCAACGTCCTGACTTTC.

V usage is TRBV7-2 and J usage is TRBJ2-6; D is unclear. The CDR3 has 15 amino acids. Deletions cut 5 bases from V and 1 base from J, with 9 bases between. The germline V gene encodes CDR1 SGHTA and CDR2 FQGNSA. CDR3 bases: TGTGCCAGCAGCCGAGACGGTTCTGGGGCCAACGTCCTGACTTTC. Amino acid sequence: CASSRDGSGANVLTF.

This clonotype has at least ten counts. This sequence joins TRBV6-1 and TRBJ1-1, with D possibly being TRBD1 (6 bases). Deletions cut 6 bases from V and 5 bases from J, with 13 bases between. In germline, CDR1 is MNHNS, CDR2 SASEGT. The CDR3 sequence is 13 residues long. The CDR3 bases are TGTGCCAGCAGCTTGATTCAGGGGACTGAAGCTTTCTTT. This encodes CASSLIQGTEAFF.

This clonotype has at least ten counts. The chain uses TRBV20-1 and TRBJ2-3; D gene uncertain. This CDR3 has 13 residues. Per the germline V gene, CDR1 is DFQATT and CDR2 is SNEGSKA (reference sequence). V shed 2 bases and J shed 1 base, with 7 bases lying between them. The CDR3 is CSARSPRTDTQYF. CDR3 nucleotide sequence: TGCAGTGCTAGATCTCCGCGCACAGATACGCAGTATTTT.

The chain combines TRBV12-3 or TRBV12-4 with TRBJ2-3; TRBD2 aligns across 9 bases. There are 15 residues in the CDR3. The trim removed 6 bases at V and 6 bases at J, leaving 10 bases unmatched. CDR3 sequence: CASSPSSGTLDTQYF. In nucleotides, the CDR3 is TGTGCCAGCAGCCCTTCTAGCGGGACCTTGGATACGCAGTATTTT.

At least ten counts were recorded for this clonotype. The chain has TRBV20-1 and TRBJ1-2, with D uncertain. V lost 0 bases to trimming and J lost 0 bases, with 5 bases between them. Germline V CDR1 and CDR2: DFQATT, SNEGSKA (reference sequence). The CDR3 sequence is 13 residues long. The CDR3 coding sequence is TGCAGTGCTAGAGAAGCAGCTAACTATGGCTACACCTTC. Translated: CSAREAANYGYTF.

The chain has TRBV7-2 and TRBJ2-7; 10 bases agree with TRBD2. The ends lost 1 base at V and 4 bases at J; junction bases unmatched: 4. The CDR3 spans 15 residues. Germline values: CDR1 SGHTA, CDR2 FQGNSA. The CDR3 loop reads CASSLEAGGQYEQYF. In nucleotides, the CDR3 is TGTGCCAGCAGCTTAGAAGCGGGAGGGCAATACGAGCAGTACTTC.